The clone carrying this T cell receptor beta chain has only a few counts. Its specificity is not known. The data derive from a study of regulatory T cells in long-lasting Graves disease. For TCR beta, libraries came from iRepertoire HTBI primers and Arm-PCR of CDR3 regions. TCRdb re-analysed the multiplex PCR reads in MiXCR, keeping a single row per CDR3 protein. The sample lists some 500,000 distinct CDR3 sequences; about 16% were seen once. Time point defined: newly diagnosed GD, antithyroid drugs for less than 3 months. Isolated PBMC RNA provided the starting material for the TCR library. The study, taken as a whole, reports: Persistent patients shared more public clonotypes (fewer than 3,000) than newly diagnosed patients (about 1,000).

CDR3 size: 14 residues. With V trimmed by 4 bases and J by 7 bases, 9 bases remained unmatched. Germline loops: CDR1 SGHVS, CDR2 FQNEAQ. These same records also appear under a second study, on T cells in Graves' hyperthyroidism and ophthalmopathy.

V is TRBV7-8 and J is TRBJ2-7; 8 positions agree with TRBD2. The material sequenced was peripheral blood mononuclear cells (PBMCs), taken at new diagnosis, from a patient treated with antithyroid drugs. This TCR came from a woman aged 40 to 65 with Graves disease. Here the CDR3 reads CASSSHRIAGEQYF. In nucleotides, the CDR3 is TGTGCCAGCAGCTCCCATAGGATAGCGGGGGAGCAGTACTTC.